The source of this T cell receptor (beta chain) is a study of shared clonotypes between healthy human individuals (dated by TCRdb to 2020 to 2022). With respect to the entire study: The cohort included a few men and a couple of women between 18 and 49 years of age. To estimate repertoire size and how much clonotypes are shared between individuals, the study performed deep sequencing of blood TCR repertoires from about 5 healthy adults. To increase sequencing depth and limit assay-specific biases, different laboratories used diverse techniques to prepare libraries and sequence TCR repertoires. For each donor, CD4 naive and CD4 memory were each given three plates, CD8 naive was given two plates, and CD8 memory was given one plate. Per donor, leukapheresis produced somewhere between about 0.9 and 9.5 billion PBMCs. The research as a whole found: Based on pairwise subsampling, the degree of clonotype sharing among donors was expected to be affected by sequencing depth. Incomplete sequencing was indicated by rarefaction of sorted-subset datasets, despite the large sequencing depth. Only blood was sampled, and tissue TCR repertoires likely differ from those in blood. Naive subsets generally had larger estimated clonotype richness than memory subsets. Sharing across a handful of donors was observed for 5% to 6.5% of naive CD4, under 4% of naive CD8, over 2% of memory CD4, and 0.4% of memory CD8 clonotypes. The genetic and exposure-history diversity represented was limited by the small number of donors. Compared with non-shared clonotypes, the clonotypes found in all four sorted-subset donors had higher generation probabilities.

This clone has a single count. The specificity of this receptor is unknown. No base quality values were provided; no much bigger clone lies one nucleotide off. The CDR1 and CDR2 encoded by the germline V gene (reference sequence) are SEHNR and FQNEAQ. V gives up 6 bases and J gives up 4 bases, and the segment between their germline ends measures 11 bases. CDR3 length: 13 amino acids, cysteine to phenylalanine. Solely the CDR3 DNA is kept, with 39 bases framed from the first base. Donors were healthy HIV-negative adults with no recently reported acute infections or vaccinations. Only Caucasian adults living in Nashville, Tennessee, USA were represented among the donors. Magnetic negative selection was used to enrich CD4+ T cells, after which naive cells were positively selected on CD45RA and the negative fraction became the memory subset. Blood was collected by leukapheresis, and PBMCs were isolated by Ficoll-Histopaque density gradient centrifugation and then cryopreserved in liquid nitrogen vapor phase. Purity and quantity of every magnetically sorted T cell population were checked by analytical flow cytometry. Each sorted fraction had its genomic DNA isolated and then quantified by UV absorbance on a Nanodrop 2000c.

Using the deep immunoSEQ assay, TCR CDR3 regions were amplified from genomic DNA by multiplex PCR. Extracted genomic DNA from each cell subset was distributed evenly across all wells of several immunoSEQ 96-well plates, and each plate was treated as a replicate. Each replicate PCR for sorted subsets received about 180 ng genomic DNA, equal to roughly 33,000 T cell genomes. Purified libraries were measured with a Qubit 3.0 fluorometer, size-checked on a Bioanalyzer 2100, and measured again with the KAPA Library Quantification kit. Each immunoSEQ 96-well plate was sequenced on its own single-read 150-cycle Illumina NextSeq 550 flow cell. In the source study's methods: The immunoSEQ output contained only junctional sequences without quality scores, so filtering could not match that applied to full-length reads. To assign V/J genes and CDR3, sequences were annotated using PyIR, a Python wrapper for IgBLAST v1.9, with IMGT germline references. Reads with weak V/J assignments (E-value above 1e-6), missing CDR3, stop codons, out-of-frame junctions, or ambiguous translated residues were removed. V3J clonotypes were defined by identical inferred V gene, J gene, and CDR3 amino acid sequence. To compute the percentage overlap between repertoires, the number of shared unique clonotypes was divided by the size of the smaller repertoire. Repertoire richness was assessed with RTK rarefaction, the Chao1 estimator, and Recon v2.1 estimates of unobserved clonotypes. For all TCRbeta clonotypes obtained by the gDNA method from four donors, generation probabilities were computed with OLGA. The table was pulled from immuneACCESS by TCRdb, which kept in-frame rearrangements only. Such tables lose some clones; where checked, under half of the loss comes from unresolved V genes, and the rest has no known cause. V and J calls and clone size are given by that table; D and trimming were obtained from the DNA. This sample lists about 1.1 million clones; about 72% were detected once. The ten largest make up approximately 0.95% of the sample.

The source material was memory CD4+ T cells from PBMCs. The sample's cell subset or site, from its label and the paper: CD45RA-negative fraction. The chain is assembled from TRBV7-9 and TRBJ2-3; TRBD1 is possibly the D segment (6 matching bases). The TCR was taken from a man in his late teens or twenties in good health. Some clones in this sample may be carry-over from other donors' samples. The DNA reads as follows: TGTGCCAGCAGTCGACAGGTTCCAGATACGCAGTATTTT. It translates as CASSRQVPDTQYF.